This TCR beta chain was documented in a study of T cells after somatic rescue of genetic block. Profiling relied on immunoSEQ multiplex PCR, and the TCRdb table lists in-frame clones only, not all of them. The sample shows about 67,000 clones, 92% of them seen only once. This CDR3 spans 13 amino acids. The germline gives CDR1 SGHVS, CDR2 FQNEAQ. The V end lost 1 base, the J end lost 3 bases, and 7 bases lay between the germline ends. The sequence was obtained from a man aged 35 to 55. The sequencing input was peripheral blood mononuclear cells (PBMCs). V usage is TRBV7-8 and J usage is TRBJ2-7; D perhaps matches TRBD2 (6 bases). Written as DNA, the CDR3 is TGTGCCAGCAGCTTAGGCGGGAACTACGAGCAGTACTTC. It specifies CASSLGGNYEQYF. Full variable domain (missing parts from reference TRBV7-8 and TRBJ2-7): GAGVSQSPRYKVAKRGQDVALRCDPISGHVSLFWYQQALGQGPEFLTYFQNEAQLDKSGLPSDRFFAERPEGSVSTLKIQRTQQEDSAVYLCASSLGGNYEQYFGPGTRLTVT.